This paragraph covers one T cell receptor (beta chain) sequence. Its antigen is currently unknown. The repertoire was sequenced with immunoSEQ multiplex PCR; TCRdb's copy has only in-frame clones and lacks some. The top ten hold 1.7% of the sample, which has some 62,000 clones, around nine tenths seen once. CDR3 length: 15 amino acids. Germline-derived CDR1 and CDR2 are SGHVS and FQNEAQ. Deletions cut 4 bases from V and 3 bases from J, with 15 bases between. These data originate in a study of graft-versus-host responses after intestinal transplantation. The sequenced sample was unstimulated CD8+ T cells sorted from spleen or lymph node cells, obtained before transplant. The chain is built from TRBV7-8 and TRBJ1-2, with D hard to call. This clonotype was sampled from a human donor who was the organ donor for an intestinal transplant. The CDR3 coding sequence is TGTGCCAGCAGCTCAGCAACTCGCCTTTACTATGGCTACACCTTC. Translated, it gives CASSSATRLYYGYTF.